These T cell receptor beta chains were read from a single sample in a study of blood T cells in healthy people across ages. One entry per CDR3 protein results from TCRdb running MiXCR on the 5' RACE reads. The profile covers about 730,000 distinct CDR3 sequences, with 43% appearing a single time and about 20% taken by the ten largest. The sample comprised blood. The receptors come from a woman in her sixties in good health. Both conserved end residues are part of each CDR3. D genes are given only for firm matches. Not all rows give a size; the values are once, few, many and, for expanded clones, a class.

clone_size j_call d_call cdr3_length v_call cdr3_nt cdr3_aa
NA TRBJ2-1 TRBD2 16 TRBV6-6 TGTGCCAGCAGTTTCAGACTAGCGGGGGGGCCAGATGGGCAGTTCTTC CASSFRLAGGPDGQFF
few TRBJ2-3 TRBD2 18 TRBV9 TGTGCCAGCAGCGTAGGCTTGGGGCTAGCGGATTACACAGATACGCAGTATTTT CASSVGLGLADYTDTQYF
many TRBJ2-1 NA 12 TRBV12-3/TRBV12-4 TGTGCCAGCAGCCGACCCCCCCTACGGCTGTTCTTC CASSRPPLRLFF
NA TRBJ1-2 TRBD1 15 TRBV6-6 TGTGCCAGCAGTTACCTTGGACAGGGGGGAAATGGCTACACCTTC CASSYLGQGGNGYTF
NA TRBJ2-7 NA 15 TRBV6-4 TGTGCCAGCAGTTGGGGACACGGTGAAGCCTACGAGCAGTACTTC CASSWGHGEAYEQYF
few TRBJ1-4 NA 17 TRBV12-3/TRBV12-4 TGTGCCAGCAGTTCTCTCCCCTCGGGGGCGGCTAATGAAAAACTGTTTTTT CASSSLPSGAANEKLFF
NA TRBJ2-5 NA 15 TRBV25-1 TGTGCCAGCAGCAACCCGATTGTACCGACGGGGACCCAGTACTTC CASSNPIVPTGTQYF
NA TRBJ2-3 NA 13 TRBV7-3 TGTGCCAGCAGCGACTTGACCACAGATACGCAGTATTTT CASSDLTTDTQYF
NA TRBJ2-1 NA 12 TRBV29-1 TGCAGCGTTGGGGGTACAGGGTCCGAGCAGTTCTTC CSVGGTGSEQFF
NA TRBJ2-3 TRBD1 12 TRBV20-1 TGCAGTGCGGACCAGGGGGCCGGGACGCAGTATTTT CSADQGAGTQYF
few TRBJ2-1 NA 14 TRBV7-9 TGTGCCAGCACGCAGCGTACCGTCTACAATGAGCAGTTCTTC CASTQRTVYNEQFF
few TRBJ2-7 NA 15 TRBV20-1 TGCAGTGCGCTAGGGGGGACAAGCGCTTCCTACGAGCAGTACTTC CSALGGTSASYEQYF
NA TRBJ1-2 NA 16 TRBV27 TGTGCCAGCAGTTCCCTCCCAACCAAGTCCTCGGATGGCTACACCTTC CASSSLPTKSSDGYTF
NA TRBJ2-5 TRBD2 15 TRBV12-3/TRBV12-4 TGTGCCAGCAGCAAGACTAGCGGGAGTTTTAATGAGCAGTACTTC CASSKTSGSFNEQYF
few TRBJ2-3 NA 14 TRBV30 TGTGCCTGGAGTGTACTCGGGAGAAGGGATACGCAGTATTTT CAWSVLGRRDTQYF
few TRBJ2-3 NA 12 TRBV7-3 TGTGCCAGCAGCTCCACCGGGACAAGGCAGTATTTT CASSSTGTRQYF
NA TRBJ2-7 TRBD2 15 TRBV20-1 TGCAGTGCTAGAGATAGGACTAGCGGGAGGTCTGAGCAGTACTTC CSARDRTSGRSEQYF
NA TRBJ1-2 NA 13 TRBV5-1 TGCGCCAGCAGCCCACAGGGAGGATCTGGCTACACCTTC CASSPQGGSGYTF
few TRBJ1-2 NA 13 TRBV3-1 TGTGCCAGCACCCTGGGGGGTGGCTATGGCTACACCTTC CASTLGGGYGYTF
NA TRBJ2-6 NA 13 TRBV28 TGTGCCAGCAGTTGGTCTGGGGCCAACGTCCTGACTTTC CASSWSGANVLTF
few TRBJ2-6 TRBD2 15 TRBV6-5 TGTGCCAGCACCCCGGGGGGGTTCGGGGCCAACGTCCTGACTTTC CASTPGGFGANVLTF